These 27 T cell receptor beta chains originate from one sample sequenced in a study of T-cell reconstitution after alpha-beta-depleted transplantation in children. Overall study results and limits: By about two months after transplant, alpha-beta T cells reportedly arose from several hundred graft clones that had expanded.

No antigen is known for these receptors. Molecular barcoding with unique molecular identifiers was used for the TCRbeta library. TCRdb re-analysed the PCR reads in MiXCR, keeping a single row per CDR3 protein. The profile shows about 31,000 distinct CDR3 sequences, 5% to 7% of them singletons. The sample was peripheral blood, taken 60 days after TCRalphabeta/CD19-depleted stem cell transplant. These receptors were taken from a child under two years old who had a stem cell transplant for acute myeloid leukemia, so the T cells may come from the graft donor.

This clonotype was recorded at least ten times. The J gene is TRBJ1-1, the V gene TRBV5-1; perhaps TRBD1 as D (5 bases). V was trimmed by 1 base and J by 4 bases, leaving 11 bases between them. The V gene's germline CDR1 is SGHRS and CDR2 YFSETQ. There are 14 residues in the CDR3. For the CDR3, the DNA is TGCGCCAGCAGCTTGTCGGGGGATACCACTGAAGCTTTCTTT. Protein product: CASSLSGDTTEAFF.

This clonotype was observed at least ten times. The gene calls are TRBV5-6 and TRBJ1-2; weak D call: TRBD1 (5 bases). This CDR3 comprises 12 residues. The ends were cut back, 7 bases at V and 4 bases at J, with 11 bases in the middle. CDR1 and CDR2 (germline): SGHDT, YYEEEE. As DNA, the CDR3 is TGTGCCAGCTTTGGGGGGAGCTATGGCTACACCTTC. This encodes CASFGGSYGYTF.

This clonotype was recorded many times. The chain links TRBV29-1 to TRBJ2-5, with D perhaps TRBD1 (5 bases). V was pared by 4 bases and J by 3 bases, with 9 bases between. The CDR3 extends over 12 amino acids. The germline CDR1 and CDR2 sequences are SQVTM and ANQGSEA. The CDR3 region is CSVVQAKETQYF. The DNA of the CDR3 is TGCAGCGTTGTACAGGCAAAAGAGACCCAGTACTTC.

This clonotype was recorded many times. The rearrangement joins TRBV4-2 to TRBJ2-1; D is ambiguous. Germline V gives CDR1 LGHNA, CDR2 YNFKEQ. This CDR3 is 12 amino acids long. The V end was cut by 4 bases, the J end by 7 bases, with 8 bases between. The CDR3 DNA follows: TGTGCCAGCAGCCGGAGCTGGAATGAGCAGTTCTTC. It encodes CASSRSWNEQFF.

There are many counts of this clonotype. The V call is TRBV29-1, the J call TRBJ2-7; 9 bases match TRBD1. Per germline, CDR1 SQVTM and CDR2 ANQGSEA. Losses at the gene ends were 5 bases for V and 4 bases for J; bases not matched to a gene: 6. The CDR3 is 13 amino acids. The chain's CDR3 is CSVWTGERYEQYF. Here the CDR3 DNA reads TGCAGCGTTTGGACAGGGGAAAGGTACGAGCAGTACTTC.

This clonotype appeared many times. The rearrangement uses TRBV3-1 and TRBJ1-3; D is undetermined. CDR1 and CDR2 from the germline V gene are LGHDT and YNNKEL (reference sequence). The germline V and J ends were trimmed by 0 bases and 0 bases, with 9 bases remaining between them. This CDR3 region has 16 residues. The CDR3 DNA follows: TGTGCCAGCAGCCAAGAAGGACGAGGCTCTGGAAACACCATATATTTT. Its protein is CASSQEGRGSGNTIYF.

There are many counts of this clonotype. CDR3 sequence reads: CASSQPSGRAESETQYF. CDR3 nucleotides: TGTGCCAGCAGCCAACCTAGCGGGAGGGCCGAATCAGAGACCCAGTACTTC. The chain combines TRBV6-2 or TRBV6-3 with TRBJ2-5; 12 nucleotides align to TRBD2. V dropped 6 bases and J dropped 4; count of bases not matched to a gene: 12. Germline values: CDR1 MNHEY, CDR2 SVGEGT. The CDR3 totals 17 residues.

This clonotype is deemed medium-sized. CDR3 residues: CASSQDWLNTEAFF. In DNA, the CDR3 is TGCGCCAGCAGCCAAGATTGGCTGAACACTGAAGCTTTCTTT. The V call is TRBV4-3, the J call TRBJ1-1; no firm D call. Per the germline V gene, CDR1 is LGHNA and CDR2 is YSLEER. The CDR3 is made up of 14 amino acids. Trimming took 0 bases from V and 0 from J, leaving 5 bases between them.

This clonotype was counted a few times. The rearrangement uses TRBV29-1 and TRBJ2-5; TRBD1 is a possible D gene (6 bases). Per germline, CDR1 SQVTM and CDR2 ANQGSEA. The CDR3 is 14 residues long. Trimming took 5 bases from V and 5 from J, leaving 18 bases between them. The CDR3 is CSVLGRGLHETQYF. The CDR3, as DNA: TGCAGCGTTTTGGGCAGGGGATTACACGAGACCCAGTACTTC. Filled out from reference TRBV29-1 and TRBJ2-5, the complete variable domain reads SAVISQKPSRDICQRGTSLTIQCQVDSQVTMMFWYRQQPGQSLTLIATANQGSEATYESGFVIDKFPISRPNLTFSTLTVSNMSPEDSSIYLCSVLGRGLHETQYFGPGTRLLVL.

This clonotype appeared many times. This chain joins TRBV7-9 and TRBJ1-5; D is perhaps TRBD1 (6 bases). Trimming left V 1 base short and J 2 bases short, with 6 bases between. This CDR3 contains 14 residues. Germline CDR1 SEHNR, CDR2 FQNEAQ (reference sequence). CDR3 in amino acids: CASSLGQGNQPQHF. The CDR3 DNA reads as TGTGCCAGCAGCTTAGGACAGGGCAATCAGCCCCAGCATTTT.

This clonotype ranks as large. One end of the junction is discordant with germline, which a read error may explain. The J gene is TRBJ1-6, the V gene TRBV27; D remains unclear. The CDR3 is 9 residues long. The germline gives CDR1 MNHEY, CDR2 SMNVEV (reference sequence). CDR3 sequence (DNA): TGTGCCAGCAGTTTTCTGGGAGTATTT. Translated: CASSFLGVF.

This clonotype was counted at least ten times. The rearrangement joins TRBV10-3 to TRBJ1-3; the D is unclear. Germline lookup yields CDR1 ENHRY and CDR2 SYGVKD. V lost 8 bases and J 4 bases, leaving 9 bases between the germline ends. The CDR3 consists of 12 residues. In DNA form, the CDR3 reads TGTGCCATCCTCTTGGTAGGAAACACCATATATTTT. Protein sequence: CAILLVGNTIYF.

This clonotype was counted at least ten times. J is TRBJ1-1 and V is TRBV10-3; 7 bases align to TRBD1. This CDR3 has 13 residues. CDR1 is ENHRY and CDR2 is SYGVKD in the germline V gene. With V trimmed by 7 bases and J by 7 bases, 9 bases remained unmatched. The CDR3 region has the DNA TGTGCCATCAAGGGGGGCAGGGGGTTTGAAGCTTTCTTT. It translates to CAIKGGRGFEAFF.

This clonotype came up many times. The J gene is TRBJ2-3, the V gene TRBV18; D not resolved. V dropped 0 bases and J dropped 1 base, with 2 bases sitting between them. Germline V CDR1 and CDR2: KGHSH, LQKENI. The CDR3 totals 13 residues. The DNA for the CDR3 is TGTGCCAGCTCACCACCGGGCACAGATACGCAGTATTTT. As protein: CASSPPGTDTQYF. The entire variable domain, with the rest obtained from reference TRBV18 and TRBJ2-3, is as follows: NAGVMQNPRHLVRRRGQEARLRCSPMKGHSHVYWYRQLPEEGLKFMVYLQKENIIDESGMPKERFSAEFPKEGPSILRIQQVVRGDSAAYFCASSPPGTDTQYFGPGTRLTVL.

The sample holds many counts of this clonotype. V usage is TRBV6-6 and J usage is TRBJ2-7; D gene unclear. Germline CDR1 reads MNHNY; CDR2 reads SVGAGI (reference sequence). This CDR3 has 10 amino acids. V lost 5 bases and J 6 bases, leaving 5 bases between the germline ends. CDR3 sequence reads: CASSLGEQYF. In DNA, the CDR3 is TGTGCCAGCAGTCTCGGCGAGCAGTACTTC.

The chain recombines TRBV28 with TRBJ2-1; TRBD1 agrees at 10 bases. The J segment lost 2 bases and the V segment lost 7 bases, leaving 2 bases of the junction unmatched. This CDR3 comprises 14 residues. Germline V lookup: CDR1 MDHEN, CDR2 SYDVKM. The CDR3 DNA reads TGTGCCAGCAAGACAGGGGGCCCCTACAATGAGCAGTTCTTC. This sequence encodes CASKTGGPYNEQFF.

There are many counts of this clonotype. The genes are TRBV7-6 and TRBJ2-5; TRBD2 might be the D (7 bases). Germline CDR1 is SGHVS and CDR2 is FNYEAQ. V was clipped by 5 bases and J by 2 bases, with 15 bases between them. This CDR3 comprises 15 residues. The CDR3, as DNA: TGTGCCAGCAGCGAGTGGGGGGGCCATCAAGAGACCCAGTACTTC. Protein product: CASSEWGGHQETQYF. The full variable domain, in which reference TRBV7-6 and TRBJ2-5 provide the parts outside the CDR3, is GAGVSQSPRYKVTKRGQDVALRCDPISGHVSLYWYRQALGQGPEFLTYFNYEAQQDKSGLPNDRFSAERPEGSISTLTIQRTEQRDSAMYRCASSEWGGHQETQYFGPGTRLLVL.

This clonotype was detected many times. CDR3: CSVETGLDSSYNEQFF. The CDR3 nucleotides read TGCAGCGTTGAAACGGGACTTGACAGCTCCTACAATGAGCAGTTCTTC. The chain joins TRBV29-1 to TRBJ2-1; maybe TRBD2 (6 bases). Trimming removed 2 bases at V and 0 bases at J, with 14 bases between. Germline V gene lookup returns CDR1 SQVTM and CDR2 ANQGSEA. The CDR3 sequence is 16 residues long.

At least ten counts were recorded for this clonotype. This chain uses TRBV12-3 or TRBV12-4 with TRBJ1-4; the D gene is possibly TRBD1 (6 bases). Trimming shortened V by 5 bases and J by 7 bases, and 17 bases separated the two germline ends. The CDR3 totals 15 residues. CDR3 region: CASSPTGAQGEKLFF. DNA of the CDR3: TGTGCCAGCAGTCCCACGGGGGCGCAGGGTGAAAAACTGTTTTTT.

This clonotype has a count of ten or more. J is TRBJ2-3 and V is TRBV30, with D possibly TRBD2 on 5 matching bases. Trimming took off 2 bases at V and 9 bases at J, with 6 bases between the two ends. This CDR3 spans 10 amino acids. CDR1 is GTSNPN and CDR2 is SVGIG in the germline V gene (reference sequence). This CDR3 reads CAWSRGTQYF. The CDR3 nucleotides are TGTGCCTGGAGTCGCGGGACGCAGTATTTT. Full variable domain (missing parts from reference TRBV30 and TRBJ2-3): SQTIHQWPATLVQPVGSPLSLECTVEGTSNPNLYWYRQAAGRGLQLLFYSVGIGQISSEVPQNLSASRPQDRQFILSSKKLLLSDSGFYLCAWSRGTQYFGPGTRLTVL.

In regard to this clonotype: At one end the junction does not follow the germline gene, possibly because of a read error. The genes are TRBV7-8 and TRBJ2-7; the match to TRBD2 covers 10 bases. CDR1 and CDR2 (germline): SGHVS, FQNEAQ. The CDR3 runs to 17 residues. The CDR3 is CAISPGLAGAISYEQYF. The CDR3 DNA is TGTGCCATCAGCCCCGGGCTAGCGGGAGCCATTTCCTACGAGCAGTACTTC.

This clonotype was seen ten or more times. The chain joins TRBV7-2 to TRBJ1-4; D unclear. Deletions cut 4 bases from V and 4 bases from J, with 7 bases between. Germline V CDR1 and CDR2: SGHTA, FQGNSA. The CDR3 contains 13 residues. The CDR3 loop reads CASSWRFNEKLFF. CDR3 DNA: TGTGCCAGCAGCTGGCGGTTTAATGAAAAACTGTTTTTT.

The chain is built from TRBV15 and TRBJ2-2; no clear D gene. From germline, CDR1 is LNHNV and CDR2 YYDKDF (reference sequence). This CDR3 region has 12 residues. With 3 bases removed from V and 5 bases from J, the gap between germline ends came to 4 bases. CDR3 residues: CATSRVTGELFF. In DNA form, the CDR3 reads TGTGCCACCAGCAGGGTTACCGGGGAGCTGTTTTTT.

This clonotype was counted ten times or more. The chain combines TRBV18 with TRBJ2-4; D unclear. The CDR3 has 14 residues. The V end was cut by 8 bases, the J end by 4 bases, with 15 bases between. The germline V gene has CDR1 KGHSH and CDR2 LQKENI. The CDR3 DNA is TGTGCCAGCACTCCTCTTAACGGAAAAAACATTCAGTACTTC. Protein product: CASTPLNGKNIQYF.

This clonotype was counted ten times or more. This rearrangement joins TRBV5-1 to TRBJ2-7; D ambiguous. Germline loops: CDR1 SGHRS, CDR2 YFSETQ. The CDR3 is made up of 13 amino acids. Trimming shortened V by 3 bases and J by 5 bases, and 12 bases separated the two germline ends. The DNA of the CDR3 is TGCGCCAGCAGCTCCAGTTGGGCCCACGAGCAGTACTTC. Encoded protein: CASSSSWAHEQYF.

This clonotype was detected ten times or more. V and J are TRBV7-6 and TRBJ1-6, with 8 positions matching TRBD1. The germline gives CDR1 SGHVS, CDR2 FNYEAQ. V lost 6 bases to trimming and J lost 0 bases; unmatched junction nucleotides: 4. The CDR3 contains 16 residues. The CDR3 sequence is CASSYTGGSYNSPLHF. The CDR3 bases are TGTGCCAGCAGTTATACAGGGGGCTCCTATAATTCACCCCTCCACTTT.

This clonotype was counted at least ten times. This chain connects TRBV7-8 to TRBJ1-1; 7 bases are shared with TRBD1. CDR3 length equals 15 residues. Germline assignment: CDR1 SGHVS and CDR2 FQNEAQ. After removal of 5 bases from V and 4 bases from J, the junction contained 10 bases not matched to a gene. The CDR3 is CASSQRGRGITEAFF. In DNA, the CDR3 is TGTGCCAGCAGCCAAAGAGGCAGGGGGATCACTGAAGCTTTCTTT.